The 12 T cell receptor beta chains presented below share a single source sample, sequenced in a study of T cell changes during pregnancy in multiple sclerosis. TCRdb's copy holds only in-frame clones and misses some; the assay was immunoSEQ multiplex PCR. The data contain about 70,000 clones, 75% to 95% of them seen just once; the ten biggest clones take up about 2%. The sample was peripheral blood, taken in the first trimester of pregnancy. The receptors derive from a female donor with multiple sclerosis, enrolled in a pregnancy study.

The rearrangement links TRBV5-1 to TRBJ1-1; D perhaps matches TRBD1 (5 bases). The CDR3 contains 13 residues. The V end lost 3 bases, the J end lost 7 bases, and 13 bases lay between the germline ends. Germline loops: CDR1 SGHRS, CDR2 YFSETQ. The CDR3 DNA is TGCGCCAGCAGCTGGGCAGGGTTAAGTGAAGCTTTCTTT. The encoded protein is CASSWAGLSEAFF.

The chain is built from TRBV20-1 and TRBJ1-1; D unclear. This CDR3 has 11 amino acids. V gave up 7 bases and J gave up 12 bases, with 18 bases separating them. CDR1 and CDR2 from the germline V gene are DFQATT and SNEGSKA (reference sequence). The CDR3 sequence: CSVSAPGKTFF. The CDR3 region has the DNA TGCAGTGTCTCAGCCCCCGGGAAAACTTTCTTT.

This rearrangement joins TRBV5-1 to TRBJ2-5, with D possibly matching TRBD2 (6 bases). The germline CDR1 and CDR2 sequences are SGHRS and YFSETQ. This CDR3 contains 15 residues. V was cut by 4 bases and J by 1 base, with 14 bases left in between. The CDR3 protein is CASSRGGVPQETQYF. The CDR3 DNA reads TGCGCCAGCAGCCGCGGAGGGGTTCCCCAAGAGACCCAGTACTTC.

The chain couples TRBV29-1 to TRBJ1-1; possibly TRBD1 for D (5 bases). V was pared by 6 bases and J by 4 bases, with 21 bases between. This CDR3 spans 15 amino acids. The germline CDR1 and CDR2 sequences are SQVTM and ANQGSEA. CDR3 bases: TGCAGCGTCTCTCCGGGGGTAGGATTGGGCACTGAAGCTTTCTTT. This codes for CSVSPGVGLGTEAFF.

This clone was observed a single time. The chain recombines TRBV2 with TRBJ2-5; 7 bases are shared with TRBD2. Germline V gene data show CDR1 as SNHLY and CDR2 as FYNNEI. The CDR3 extends over 14 amino acids. The V segment lost 6 bases and the J segment 5 bases; nucleotides outside the gene matches: 9. The CDR3 sequence: CASRGGDTWETQYF. CDR3 DNA sequence: TGTGCCAGCAGGGGGGGGGATACCTGGGAGACCCAGTACTTC.

This chain links TRBV11-2 with TRBJ2-1; 8 nucleotides agree with TRBD2. Trimming removed 6 bases from V and 0 bases from J; junction bases left unmatched: 10. This CDR3 is built from 17 residues. CDR1 is SGHAT, CDR2 FQNNGV, per germline. Written as DNA, the CDR3 is TGTGCCAGCAGTGACCGGGAGGGGGGCGGCTCCTACAATGAGCAGTTCTTC. As protein: CASSDREGGGSYNEQFF. Looking up the rest from reference TRBV11-2 and TRBJ2-1 gives the full variable domain: EAGVAQSPRYKIIEKRQSVAFWCNPISGHATLYWYQQILGQGPKLLIQFQNNGVVDDSQLPKDRFSAERLKGVDSTLKIQPAKLEDSAVYLCASSDREGGGSYNEQFFGPGTRLTVL.

The V and J genes are TRBV30 and TRBJ1-1, with D perhaps TRBD1 (6 bases). The germline gives CDR1 GTSNPN, CDR2 SVGIG (reference sequence). Trimming took off 5 bases at V and 4 bases at J, with 14 bases between the two ends. The CDR3 is 13 residues long. CDR3 amino acids: CAWGTLGGTEAFF. CDR3 nucleotide sequence: TGTGCCTGGGGTACATTAGGGGGCACTGAAGCTTTCTTT.

The DNA for the CDR3 is TGTGCCAGCAGTGGGAGCAGGGGTGAGACCCAGTACTTC. It codes for CASSGSRGETQYF. V gene TRBV2 combines with J gene TRBJ2-5, with D perhaps TRBD1 (6 bases). The V gene lost 4 bases and the J gene lost 5 bases, with 11 bases spanning the gap. CDR3 size: 13 residues. Germline CDR1 and CDR2: SNHLY and FYNNEI.

The chain employs TRBV7-3 and TRBJ2-3; weak D call: TRBD1 (6 bases). This CDR3 has 16 amino acids. Germline loops: CDR1 SGHTA, CDR2 FQGTGA. Trimming took off 6 bases at V and 3 bases at J, with 19 bases between the two ends. This chain's CDR3 is CASSETPDSMTDTQYF. CDR3 DNA: TGTGCCAGCAGTGAAACCCCGGACAGTATGACAGATACGCAGTATTTT. Complete variable domain (other parts from reference TRBV7-3 and TRBJ2-3): GAGVSQTPSNKVTEKGKYVELRCDPISGHTALYWYRQSLGQGPEFLIYFQGTGAADDSGLPNDRFFAVRPEGSVSTLKIQRTERGDSAVYLCASSETPDSMTDTQYFGPGTRLTVL.

J is TRBJ2-3 and V is TRBV5-1; TRBD2 matches 7 bases. CDR1 and CDR2 from the germline V gene are SGHRS and YFSETQ. The V segment lost 3 bases and the J segment 6 bases; nucleotides outside the gene matches: 4. The length of the CDR3 is 13 residues. CDR3 bases: TGCGCCAGCAGCTGGGGGGGGGTCGATACGCAGTATTTT. It encodes CASSWGGVDTQYF.

The chain carries TRBV6-1 and TRBJ1-1, with 9 bases identical to TRBD1. With V trimmed by 6 bases and J by 4 bases, 6 bases remained unmatched. Per the germline V gene, CDR1 is MNHNS and CDR2 is SASEGT. This CDR3 has 14 amino acids. For the CDR3, the DNA is TGTGCCAGCAGGTCACAGGGGGCTATCACTGAAGCTTTCTTT. Its translation is CASRSQGAITEAFF.

The chain recombines TRBV9 with TRBJ2-1, with 7 positions matching TRBD2. The J segment lost 1 base and the V segment lost 1 base, leaving 5 bases of the junction unmatched. The CDR3 sequence is 16 residues long. Looked up from germline, CDR1 is SGDLS and CDR2 is YYNGEE. In nucleotides, the CDR3 is TGTGCCAGCAGCGTAAACTCCGGGGGGTCCTACAATGAGCAGTTCTTC. Encoded protein: CASSVNSGGSYNEQFF. Filled out from reference TRBV9 and TRBJ2-1, the complete variable domain reads DSGVTQTPKHLITATGQRVTLRCSPRSGDLSVYWYQQSLDQGLQFLIQYYNGEERAKGNILERFSAQQFPDLHSELNLSSLELGDSALYFCASSVNSGGSYNEQFFGPGTRLTVL.